This T cell receptor beta chain was obtained from a study of response to subunit inactivated influenza vaccine. TCRdb itself ran the RT-PCR reads through MiXCR, one entry per CDR3 protein. The top ten hold over 8.5% of the sample, which has 610,000 or so distinct CDR3 sequences, around 15% seen once. CDR3 length equals 13 residues. Trimming removed 9 bases at V and 10 bases at J, with 19 bases between. CDR1 is MNHNY and CDR2 is SVGAGI in the germline V gene (reference sequence). In this sample, this clonotype turned up a few times. Specimen: PBMCs from blood, collected 11 to 12 days after vaccination. The chain is built from TRBV6-6 and TRBJ2-1, with D uncertain. The TCR was taken from a man between 50 and 59 years old who received an inactivated influenza vaccine. DNA of the CDR3: TGTGCCAGTCGGGTATTAGCTGAAATCGAGCAGTTCTTC. This codes for CASRVLAEIEQFF.